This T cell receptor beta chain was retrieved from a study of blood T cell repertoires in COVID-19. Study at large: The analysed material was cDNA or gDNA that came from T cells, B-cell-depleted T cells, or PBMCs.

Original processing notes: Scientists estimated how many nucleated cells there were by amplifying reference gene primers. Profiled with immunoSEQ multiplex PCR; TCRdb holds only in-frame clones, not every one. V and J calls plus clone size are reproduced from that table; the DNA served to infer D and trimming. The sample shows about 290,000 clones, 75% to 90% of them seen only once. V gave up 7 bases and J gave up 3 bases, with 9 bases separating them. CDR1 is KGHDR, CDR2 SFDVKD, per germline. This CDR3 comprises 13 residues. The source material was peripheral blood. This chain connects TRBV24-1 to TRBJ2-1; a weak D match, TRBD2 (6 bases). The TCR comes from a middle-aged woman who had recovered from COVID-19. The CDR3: CATSPAGYNEQFF. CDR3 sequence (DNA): TGTGCCACCAGCCCAGCGGGCTACAATGAGCAGTTCTTC.